The 19 T cell receptor beta chains reported below all come from one sample, sequenced in a study of cytomegalovirus exposure and HLA in healthy donors (dated by TCRdb to about 2017). Library generation was performed with the immunoSEQ multiplex PCR assay. For the multiplex PCR, a mixture combining 60 forward primers for TCR Vbeta segments and 13 reverse primers for TCR Jbeta segments was used. TCRdb limited this immuneACCESS table to in-frame rearrangements with V and J called. A share of clones is missing; checked studies link under half to unresolved V genes, and the rest is unexplained. Recorded for this sample are a few hundred thousand clones; over 75% of them occurred a single time. The top ten clonotypes cover just under 3% of the sample. What was sequenced was PBMCs. These receptor sequences come from a woman in her 30s in good health and CMV-seronegative.

The CDR3 here is CASSLLGTGSYNEQFF. CDR3 bases: TGTGCCAGCTCTCTTCTAGGGACAGGCTCCTACAATGAGCAGTTCTTC. This chain uses TRBV18 with TRBJ2-1; 8 bases map to TRBD1. V shed 6 bases, J shed 0 bases, and the junction held 7 bases outside the gene matches. Germline CDR1 KGHSH, CDR2 LQKENI. This CDR3 region has 16 residues.

CDR3 protein: CASSMKREGLYEQYF. In DNA, the CDR3 is TGTGCCAGTAGTATGAAGCGGGAGGGTCTCTACGAGCAGTACTTC. The chain has TRBV19 and TRBJ2-7; 10 bases agree with TRBD2. Trimming removed 3 bases from V and 3 bases from J; junction bases left unmatched: 5. CDR1 is LNHDA and CDR2 is SQIVND in the germline V gene (reference sequence). The CDR3 is 15 residues long.

The genes are TRBV30 and TRBJ2-7, with TRBD2 identical over 8 bases. J gave up 4 bases and V 0 bases, and 5 bases lay outside the gene matches. From germline, CDR1 is GTSNPN and CDR2 SVGIG (reference sequence). CDR3 length equals 14 residues. The chain's CDR3 is CAWSVPAGAYEQYF. CDR3 sequence (DNA): TGTGCCTGGAGTGTACCAGCGGGAGCTTACGAGCAGTACTTC.

This rearrangement joins TRBV28 to TRBJ2-1; 9 bases fit TRBD2. Germline trimming cut 5 bases from V and 5 bases from J; bases unmatched to any gene: 7. Germline V gives CDR1 MDHEN, CDR2 SYDVKM. The CDR3 length is 15 residues. In nucleotides, the CDR3 is TGTGCCAGCAGTACACTAGCGGGCGCGGACAATGAGCAGTTCTTC. Amino acid sequence: CASSTLAGADNEQFF.

Here the CDR3 DNA reads TGTGCCAGCAGCCAGACTAGCGGGAGGCCCTGGGGAGACGAGCAGTACTTC. It translates to CASSQTSGRPWGDEQYF. V gene TRBV7-2 combines with J gene TRBJ2-5, with 13 bases fitting TRBD2. The end of the DNA aligns better with TRBJ2-7, so the J call may be wrong. Germline CDR1 and CDR2: SGHTA and FQGNSA. This CDR3 comprises 17 residues.

This clone was recorded once. One end of the junction does not line up with germline, which may come from a read error. The chain links TRBV4-1 to TRBJ1-2; the D is unclear. The CDR3 is 18 amino acids. Germline V gene data show CDR1 as MGHRA and CDR2 as YSYEKL. This chain's CDR3 is CASSLPRGRPPSSYGYPF. The CDR3 coding sequence is TGCGCCAGCAGCCTCCCTCGGGGTCGCCCCCCGAGCTCTTATGGCTACCCCTTC.

The chain is built from TRBV10-3 and TRBJ2-1; 8 bases match TRBD2. CDR3 length: 16 residues. V dropped 2 bases and J dropped 7; count of bases not matched to a gene: 10. Per the germline V gene, CDR1 is ENHRY and CDR2 is SYGVKD. DNA of the CDR3: TGTGCCATCAGTGAGACGACGGGACTAGTTTATAATGAGCAGTTCTTC. Translation gives CAISETTGLVYNEQFF.

The rearrangement uses TRBV5-1 and TRBJ2-1, with D maybe TRBD2 (5 bases). The V gene's germline CDR1 is SGHRS and CDR2 YFSETQ. This CDR3 region has 13 residues. V gave up 0 bases and J gave up 8 bases, with 9 bases separating them. CDR3: CASSLAGNYEQFF. The CDR3 region has the DNA TGCGCCAGCAGCTTGGCCGGGAATTATGAGCAGTTCTTC.

The chain carries TRBV18 and TRBJ2-3, with D maybe TRBD1 (5 bases). V was pared by 2 bases and J by 6 bases, with 9 bases between. The CDR3 contains 13 residues. Germline CDR1 KGHSH, CDR2 LQKENI. CDR3 sequence reads: CASSPGARDTQYF. The CDR3 DNA reads as TGTGCCAGCTCACCAGGGGCCCGGGATACGCAGTATTTT.

The chain employs TRBV4-1 and TRBJ2-7; 9 positions agree with TRBD1. J was trimmed by 6 bases and V by 5 bases; bases with no gene match: 14. Per the germline V gene, CDR1 is MGHRA and CDR2 is YSYEKL. The CDR3 sequence is 16 residues long. DNA for the CDR3: TGCGCCAGCAGCGCAGGACAAGGACAGGGGAAGGGCGAGCAGTACTTC. It is translated as CASSAGQGQGKGEQYF.

The CDR3 region has the DNA TGTGCCAGTATCAAATTCCAGGGTTCCGGGGAGCTGTTTTTT. This gives the protein CASIKFQGSGELFF. The chain combines TRBV19 with TRBJ2-2, with D possibly matching TRBD1 (5 bases). The V end lost 7 bases, the J end lost 6 bases, and 15 bases lay between the germline ends. The CDR3 runs 14 residues. Per germline, CDR1 LNHDA and CDR2 SQIVND (reference sequence).

This sequence joins TRBV11-2 and TRBJ2-7, with 10 bases identical to TRBD1. In germline, CDR1 is SGHAT, CDR2 FQNNGV. This CDR3 is 15 amino acids long. After removal of 2 bases from V and 4 bases from J, the junction contained 5 bases not matched to a gene. CDR3 nucleotides: TGTGCCAGCAGCTTATCGTGGACAGGGGGGTACGAGCAGTACTTC. Protein: CASSLSWTGGYEQYF. Complete variable domain (other parts from reference TRBV11-2 and TRBJ2-7): EAGVAQSPRYKIIEKRQSVAFWCNPISGHATLYWYQQILGQGPKLLIQFQNNGVVDDSQLPKDRFSAERLKGVDSTLKIQPAKLEDSAVYLCASSLSWTGGYEQYFGPGTRLTVT.

This clone was seen more than once but under ten times. The V and J genes are TRBV30 and TRBJ1-2; perhaps TRBD1 as D (6 bases). V lost 5 bases and J lost 4, with 23 bases in between. Germline-derived CDR1 and CDR2 are GTSNPN and SVGIG (reference sequence). CDR3 length equals 16 residues. In nucleotides, the CDR3 is TGTGCCTGGGATAATCCCCTCAGGGGATTTGGCTATGGCTACACCTTC. Protein sequence: CAWDNPLRGFGYGYTF.

The chain joins TRBV6-5 to TRBJ1-2; D not certain. V lost 6 bases and J 7 bases, leaving 12 bases between the germline ends. In germline, CDR1 is MNHEY, CDR2 SVGAGI. The CDR3 runs to 12 residues. Written as DNA, the CDR3 is TGTGCCAGCAGCCTCCAAGCGACTGGCTACACCTTC. Protein product: CASSLQATGYTF.

This chain connects TRBV5-6 to TRBJ2-7, with D perhaps matching TRBD1 (6 bases). Germline CDR1 SGHDT, CDR2 YYEEEE. Deletions cut 4 bases from V and 4 bases from J, with 18 bases between. The CDR3 spans 15 residues. The CDR3 DNA is TGTGCCAGCAGCATCGGACAGCCCGTACCTTACGAGCAGTACTTC. Translation gives CASSIGQPVPYEQYF.

The chain has TRBV5-1 and TRBJ2-3; 8 positions match TRBD1. CDR1 SGHRS and CDR2 YFSETQ come from the germline V gene. V dropped 9 bases and J dropped 6; count of bases not matched to a gene: 12. The CDR3 loop spans 14 amino acids. CDR3 sequence: CATAMGTGGDTQYF. The CDR3 DNA reads TGCGCCACCGCGATGGGGACAGGAGGGGATACGCAGTATTTT.

The chain recombines TRBV28 with TRBJ1-1; D call uncertain. V gave up 5 bases and J gave up 2 bases, with 6 bases separating them. CDR3 size: 12 residues. From germline, CDR1 is MDHEN and CDR2 SYDVKM. The CDR3 sequence is CASSILNTEAFF. The CDR3 DNA reads as TGTGCCAGCAGTATACTAAACACTGAAGCTTTCTTT. Combining the CDR3 with reference TRBV28 and TRBJ1-1 gives the whole variable domain DVKVTQSSRYLVKRTGEKVFLECVQDMDHENMFWYRQDPGLGLRLIYFSYDVKMKEKGDIPEGYSVSREKKERFSLILESASTNQTSMYLCASSILNTEAFFGQGTRLTVV.

The rearrangement joins TRBV6-1 to TRBJ2-7; D possibly corresponds to TRBD1 (5 bases). Germline CDR1 reads MNHNS; CDR2 reads SASEGT. The V gene lost 2 bases and the J gene lost 0 bases, with 11 bases spanning the gap. The CDR3 extends over 15 amino acids. The CDR3 coding sequence is TGTGCCAGCAGTGAACCTCGGACAAGCTCCTACGAGCAGTACTTC. Amino acid sequence: CASSEPRTSSYEQYF.

The V call is TRBV7-9, the J call TRBJ2-5; no reliable D call. The CDR3 runs 14 residues. Trimming removed 5 bases from V and 0 bases from J, with 10 bases in between. The germline CDR1 and CDR2 sequences are SEHNR and FQNEAQ (reference sequence). The CDR3 nucleotides are TGTGCCAGCAGCCCGCAGGCGTACCAAGAGACCCAGTACTTC. Protein sequence: CASSPQAYQETQYF.